This T cell receptor (beta chain) was profiled in a study of blood T cell repertoires in COVID-19. Across the study: Collection of acute and convalescent COVID-19 samples took place in the United States, Italy and Spain. The cDNA or gDNA used as material had been derived from T cells, B-cell-depleted T cells, or PBMCs.

In Seattle, patients joined the study during active infection and were tracked longitudinally. Germline assignment: CDR1 LNHNV and CDR2 YYDKDF (reference sequence). The CDR3 contains 15 residues. The ends lost 5 bases at V and 3 bases at J; junction bases unmatched: 4. Authors' methods: Nucleated cell counts were estimated from reference gene primer amplification. The assay was immunoSEQ multiplex PCR, and TCRdb's table has in-frame clones only and misses some. That table gives V, J and clone size, and the DNA gave D and trimming. Of some 110,000 clones in the sample, 76% were seen once. The origin of this receptor is a man older than 75 with COVID-19, enrolled during active disease. Sequenced input: peripheral blood. The chain couples TRBV15 to TRBJ2-7; 13 bases are a match to TRBD2. The CDR3 region is CATSEGLAGDYEQYF. The CDR3 DNA follows: TGTGCCACCAGCGAAGGACTAGCGGGAGACTACGAGCAGTACTTC.